A single TCR beta chain is shown here with its context. The data stem from a study of blood T cell repertoires in COVID-19. V lost 4 bases, J lost 0 bases, and 15 bases lay in between. Germline assignment: CDR1 SGDLS and CDR2 YYNGEE. CDR3 length: 16 amino acids. The assay was immunoSEQ multiplex PCR, and TCRdb's table has in-frame clones only and misses some. The profile shows about 82,000 clones, roughly 78% of them singletons. This TCR was sampled from a man in his 60s with COVID-19, enrolled during active disease. Sequenced input: peripheral blood. The chain uses TRBV9 and TRBJ2-3; D gene uncertain. CDR3: CASSLKTGASTDTQYF. In DNA form, the CDR3 reads TGTGCCAGCAGCCTCAAGACTGGAGCTAGCACAGATACGCAGTATTTT. Together with reference TRBV9 and TRBJ2-3, the CDR3 gives the full variable domain: DSGVTQTPKHLITATGQRVTLRCSPRSGDLSVYWYQQSLDQGLQFLIQYYNGEERAKGNILERFSAQQFPDLHSELNLSSLELGDSALYFCASSLKTGASTDTQYFGPGTRLTVL.